Listed here are 9 T cell receptor beta chains from one sample, sequenced in a study of blood T cell repertoires in COVID-19. Data came from immunoSEQ multiplex PCR; TCRdb stores just in-frame clones and leaves some out. Here the sample spans more than 110,000 clones, about 88% being singletons. The sequencing sample was made of peripheral blood. All receptors derive from a human donor in a cohort sampled during active COVID-19.

About this clone itself: Since no conserved phenylalanine or tryptophan closes the CDR3, a read error is the likely cause. The DNA is omitted, as the CDR3 cannot be located on it reliably, and the CDR3 follows TCRdb's listing. The genes are TRBV10-3 and TRBJ1-2; TRBD1 is taken as the D call from the table, unchecked against the DNA. A total of 8 residues make up the CDR3, ends included. Germline V CDR1 and CDR2: ENHRY, SYGVKD. The CDR3 protein is CAVARQVM.

The V and J genes are TRBV5-1 and TRBJ2-7; 10 bases match TRBD1. J lost 2 bases, V lost 2 bases, and 4 bases had no gene match. Germline CDR1 SGHRS, CDR2 YFSETQ. The CDR3 has 15 amino acids. CDR3 in DNA: TGCGCCAGCAGCTTATACGGGACAGGGGCCTACGAGCAGTACTTC. Its translation is CASSLYGTGAYEQYF.

This clone was detected once. This chain links TRBV6-6 with TRBJ1-1, with TRBD1 matching 9 bases. The CDR3 is 13 amino acids. Trimming removed 6 bases from V and 6 bases from J; junction bases left unmatched: 5. CDR1 MNHNY and CDR2 SVGAGI come from the germline V gene (reference sequence). CDR3 residues: CASSVTGGPEAFF. The CDR3 DNA reads as TGTGCCAGCAGCGTTACAGGGGGCCCTGAAGCTTTCTTT.

CDR3 coding DNA: TGTGCCACAGGACAGGGCTTCGGCTACACCTTC. It yields the protein CATGQGFGYTF. This chain uses TRBV28 with TRBJ1-2; 8 bases are shared with TRBD1. J was trimmed by 8 bases and V by 10 bases; bases with no gene match: 6. CDR1 MDHEN and CDR2 SYDVKM come from the germline V gene. CDR3 length: 11 residues.

The chain uses TRBV7-2 and TRBJ2-7; 7 bases are shared with TRBD2. This CDR3 contains 14 residues. CDR1 and CDR2 from the germline V gene are SGHTA and FQGNSA. Germline trimming cut 2 bases from V and 4 bases from J; bases unmatched to any gene: 5. CDR3 sequence: CASSLYGAGYEQYF. CDR3 nucleotide sequence: TGTGCCAGCAGCTTATACGGAGCGGGATACGAGCAGTACTTC.

This chain links TRBV7-2 with TRBJ2-5; D is perhaps TRBD2 (6 bases). Trimming took off 8 bases at V and 2 bases at J, with 18 bases between the two ends. Germline lookup yields CDR1 SGHTA and CDR2 FQGNSA. The CDR3 length is 15 residues. The CDR3 reads CASSPQGGKQETQYF. CDR3 DNA: TGTGCCAGCTCCCCCCAAGGCGGGAAGCAAGAGACCCAGTACTTC. The full variable domain, in which reference TRBV7-2 and TRBJ2-5 provide the parts outside the CDR3, is GAGVSQSPSNKVTEKGKDVELRCDPISGHTALYWYRQSLGQGLEFLIYFQGNSAPDKSGLPSDRFSAERTGGSVSTLTIQRTQQEDSAVYLCASSPQGGKQETQYFGPGTRLLVL.

This clone has just a few counts. The DNA of the CDR3 is TGTGCCGGGAGTGGGAACGGGTATGAGCAGTTCTTC. Its translation: CAGSGNGYEQFF. This chain joins TRBV2 and TRBJ2-1; D might be TRBD2 (5 bases). This CDR3 comprises 12 residues. V was cut by 11 bases and J by 8 bases, with 16 bases left in between. Germline assignment: CDR1 SNHLY and CDR2 FYNNEI.

This clone has just a few counts. The rearrangement uses TRBV18 and TRBJ2-3; D is unclear. The CDR3 is 13 residues long. V lost 1 base, J lost 2 bases, and 4 bases lay in between. Germline lookup yields CDR1 KGHSH and CDR2 LQKENI. CDR3 region: CASSPQYTDTQYF. The DNA for the CDR3 is TGTGCCAGCTCACCACAATACACAGATACGCAGTATTTT.

The chain is built from TRBV11-3 and TRBJ2-7; 8 bases map to TRBD2. CDR1 is SGHNT and CDR2 is YENEEA in the germline V gene. The CDR3 runs 15 residues. V shed 5 bases, J shed 0 bases, and the junction held 6 bases outside the gene matches. CDR3 sequence reads: CASSVVAGGSYEQYF. CDR3 nucleotides: TGTGCCAGCAGCGTGGTGGCGGGGGGCTCCTACGAGCAGTACTTC. Together with reference TRBV11-3 and TRBJ2-7, the CDR3 gives the full variable domain: EAGVVQSPRYKIIEKKQPVAFWCNPISGHNTLYWYLQNLGQGPELLIRYENEEAVDDSQLPKDRFSAERLKGVDSTLKIQPAELGDSAVYLCASSVVAGGSYEQYFGPGTRLTVT.